Listed below are T cell receptor beta chains from one sample, sequenced in a study of chemoradiotherapy in HPV16-positive cancers. Profiled with immunoSEQ multiplex PCR; TCRdb holds only in-frame clones, not every one. The table has about 12,000 clones, about 91% seen once. The sequencing used blood, collected from a patient who underwent chemoradiotherapy. These receptors came from a human donor with HPV-associated anogenital cancer. Each CDR3 is given with its conserved first and last residue. The D gene is left open where the match is weak. The size entry is marked missing in some rows and otherwise reads once, few, many or a size class.

d_gene	v_gene	j_gene	abundance	CDR3nt	CDR3aa
TRBD1	TRBV9	TRBJ2-7	.	TGTGCCAGCAGCGCCCAGGGGGCCTACGAGCAGTACTTC	CASSAQGAYEQYF
.	TRBV5-1	TRBJ1-2	.	TGCGCCAGCAGCTCCGGGACGGAGTTTGGCTACACCTTC	CASSSGTEFGYTF
.	TRBV7-6	TRBJ2-1	.	TGTGCCAGCAGCCCAGGATGGAATGAGCAGTTCTTC	CASSPGWNEQFF
TRBD2	TRBV2	TRBJ2-3	once	TGTGCCAGCAGCGAGGGACTAGCGGGCATCACAGATACGCAGTATTTT	CASSEGLAGITDTQYF
TRBD1	TRBV5-1	TRBJ2-5	.	TGCGCCAGCATAGGGACAGAAGAGACCCAGTACTTC	CASIGTEETQYF
.	TRBV29-1	TRBJ2-1	.	TGCAGCGTTGGACCTACCTACTCCTACAATGAGCAGTTCTTC	CSVGPTYSYNEQFF
.	TRBV5-6	TRBJ1-5	.	TGTGCCAGCAGCTTGTACAGATTAAGCAATCAGCCCCAGCATTTT	CASSLYRLSNQPQHF
TRBD2	TRBV2	TRBJ2-7	.	TGTGCCAGCAGTGTGGGTAGCGGGGTTTCCTACGAGCAGTACTTC	CASSVGSGVSYEQYF
.	TRBV11-2	TRBJ1-1	.	TGTGCCAGCAGCACAGACAGGAACACTGAAGCTTTCTTT	CASSTDRNTEAFF
.	TRBV2	TRBJ2-7	.	TGTGCCAGCAGCGGGACGACCTACGAGCAGTACTTC	CASSGTTYEQYF
.	TRBV4-3	TRBJ2-5	.	TGCGCCAGCAGCCAAGATCCGGCTAGCGTTGAGACCCAGTACTTC	CASSQDPASVETQYF
.	TRBV29-1	TRBJ2-3	.	TGCAGCGTTGAACTACCGGGACCTGATACGCAGTATTTT	CSVELPGPDTQYF
TRBD2	TRBV5-6	TRBJ2-7	.	TGTGCCAGTCGAGAAGCGGGAGGGCCCTACGAGCAGTACTTC	CASREAGGPYEQYF
TRBD1	TRBV29-1	TRBJ2-7	.	TGCAGCGTTGGGAGAGGGGGCGCGGGTCCGTCCTACGAGCAGTACTTC	CSVGRGGAGPSYEQYF
.	TRBV4-1	TRBJ2-1	.	TGCGCCAGCAGCCTAGTTGCGGTCAATGAGCAGTTCTTC	CASSLVAVNEQFF
TRBD1	TRBV2	TRBJ2-7	.	TGTGCCAGCAGTCGACAGGGAGCCCACGAGCAGTACTTC	CASSRQGAHEQYF
.	TRBV5-1	TRBJ1-2	.	TGCGCCAGCAGTTCGCAGGCGATCGATGGCTACACCTTC	CASSSQAIDGYTF
TRBD1	TRBV7-9	TRBJ1-2	once	TGTGCCAGCAGCTTAGCGCGGTTGGACAGGGGGCCCTACTATGGCTACACCTTC	CASSLARLDRGPYYGYTF
TRBD1	TRBV23-1	TRBJ2-7	.	TGCGCCAGCAGTCATCTCCGGGACAGGGACTCCTACGAGCAGTACTTC	CASSHLRDRDSYEQYF
TRBD1	TRBV19	TRBJ1-1	.	TGTGCCAGTAGTAGACCTCCAGGGGGAGAAGCTTTCTTT	CASSRPPGGEAFF
.	TRBV6-6	TRBJ2-1	.	TGTGCCAGCAGTTACTCGACTAGTGGGAATGAGCAGTTCTTC	CASSYSTSGNEQFF
.	TRBV29-1	TRBJ2-7	.	TGCAGCGTTGATTCAGGGGATTCTCTTCCCCGGCACGAGTACTTC	CSVDSGDSLPRHEYF
.	TRBV7-9	TRBJ1-2	.	TGTGCCAGCAGCCCTAGACGACAGGAAAATGGCTACACCTTC	CASSPRRQENGYTF
TRBD2	TRBV7-3	TRBJ2-1	.	TGTGCCAGCAGCATAAGCGGGAGGCTCGGCGATGAGCAGTTCTTC	CASSISGRLGDEQFF
TRBD1	TRBV27	TRBJ1-2	.	TGTGCCAGCCAACGGACAGGAGCTAACTATGGCTACACCTTC	CASQRTGANYGYTF
TRBD1	TRBV7-2	TRBJ2-6	.	TGTGCCAGCAGCCATTTCGGGACAGGTCGCTCTGGGGCCAACGTCCTGACTTTC	CASSHFGTGRSGANVLTF
TRBD2	TRBV9	TRBJ2-7	.	TGTGCCAGCAGCTCAGCGGGGGGACGGCCGGACGAGCAGTACTTC	CASSSAGGRPDEQYF
TRBD2	TRBV10-3	TRBJ2-1	.	TGTGCCATCAGTGATTTTAGCGGGAGCTCCTACAATGAGCAGTTCTTC	CAISDFSGSSYNEQFF
TRBD1	TRBV6-5	TRBJ2-5	.	TGTGCCAGCAGCCGGGACAGGGGAGGGCAAGAGACCCAGTACTTC	CASSRDRGGQETQYF
.	TRBV18	TRBJ1-5	.	TGTGCCAGCTCATCGGGACTCAATAGCAATCAGCCCCAGCATTTT	CASSSGLNSNQPQHF
.	TRBV6-5	TRBJ1-5	.	TGTGCCAGCAGTACGGGACGGGGGGAGCCCCAGCATTTT	CASSTGRGEPQHF
.	TRBV2	TRBJ1-1	.	TGTGCCAGCACCCTGCGGGGGGCGGCTTTCTTT	CASTLRGAAFF